This T cell receptor beta chain was identified during a study of cytotoxic CD8 clonotypes in ibrutinib-treated CLL. For the study at large: Mean yields were around 250,000 productive templates and about 97,000 productive rearrangements per sample. General study points: A difference in sampling times existed between sustained-remission and progressing patients. Baseline clonality, higher than in age-matched healthy donors, tracked circulating CD8+ T-cell counts.

TCRdb's table, derived via immunoSEQ multiplex PCR, lists solely in-frame clones and lacks some. Of 35,000 to 40,000 clones listed, around 70% were seen once; the top ten hold over 9%. The CDR3 is 11 residues long. Germline lookup yields CDR1 SGDLS and CDR2 YYNGEE. Deletions cut 0 bases from V and 6 bases from J, with 1 base between. TCR beta libraries used about 2 micrograms of genomic DNA from cryopreserved PBMCs. To note about this clone: What it recognizes is unknown.

The sequencing used PBMCs, collected at disease progression, from a patient treated with ibrutinib. V is TRBV9 and J is TRBJ2-1; D is unclear. This receptor was taken from a human donor with chronic lymphocytic leukemia. The DNA for the CDR3 is TGTGCCAGCAGCGTAGCCAATGAGCAGTTCTTC. Protein product: CASSVANEQFF. The entire variable domain, with the rest obtained from reference TRBV9 and TRBJ2-1, is as follows: DSGVTQTPKHLITATGQRVTLRCSPRSGDLSVYWYQQSLDQGLQFLIQYYNGEERAKGNILERFSAQQFPDLHSELNLSSLELGDSALYFCASSVANEQFFGPGTRLTVL.